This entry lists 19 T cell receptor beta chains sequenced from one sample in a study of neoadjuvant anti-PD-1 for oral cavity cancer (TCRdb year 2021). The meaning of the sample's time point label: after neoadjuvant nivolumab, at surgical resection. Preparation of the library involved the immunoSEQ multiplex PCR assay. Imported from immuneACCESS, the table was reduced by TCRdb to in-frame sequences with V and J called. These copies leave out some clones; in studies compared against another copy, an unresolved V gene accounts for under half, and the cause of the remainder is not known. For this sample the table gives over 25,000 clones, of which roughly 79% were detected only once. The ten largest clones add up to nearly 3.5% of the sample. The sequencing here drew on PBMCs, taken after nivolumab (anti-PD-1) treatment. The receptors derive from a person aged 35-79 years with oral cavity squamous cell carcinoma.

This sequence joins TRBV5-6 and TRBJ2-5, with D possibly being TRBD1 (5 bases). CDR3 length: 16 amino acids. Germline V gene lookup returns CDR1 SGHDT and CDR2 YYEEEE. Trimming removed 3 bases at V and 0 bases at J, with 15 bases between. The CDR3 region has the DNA TGTGCCAGCAGCTCCGTCGGGCAGGGTGACCAAGAGACCCAGTACTTC. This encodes CASSSVGQGDQETQYF.

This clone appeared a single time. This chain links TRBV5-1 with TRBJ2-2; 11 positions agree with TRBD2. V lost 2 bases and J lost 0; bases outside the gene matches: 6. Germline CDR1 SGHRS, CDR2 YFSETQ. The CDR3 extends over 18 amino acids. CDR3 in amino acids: CASSFRASGGTNTGELFF. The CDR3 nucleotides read TGCGCCAGCAGCTTCCGGGCTAGCGGGGGGACGAACACCGGGGAGCTGTTTTTT.

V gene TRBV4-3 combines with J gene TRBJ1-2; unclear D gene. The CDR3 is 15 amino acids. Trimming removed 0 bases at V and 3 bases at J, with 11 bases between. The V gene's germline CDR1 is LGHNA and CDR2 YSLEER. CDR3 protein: CASSQDETVDYGYTF. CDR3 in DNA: TGCGCCAGCAGCCAAGATGAAACCGTTGACTATGGCTACACCTTC.

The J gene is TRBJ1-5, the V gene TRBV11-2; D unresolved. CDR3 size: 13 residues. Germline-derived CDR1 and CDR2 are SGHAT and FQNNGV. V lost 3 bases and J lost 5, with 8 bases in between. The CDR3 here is CASSLTRDQPQHF. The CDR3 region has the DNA TGTGCCAGCAGCTTGACGCGGGATCAGCCCCAGCATTTT.

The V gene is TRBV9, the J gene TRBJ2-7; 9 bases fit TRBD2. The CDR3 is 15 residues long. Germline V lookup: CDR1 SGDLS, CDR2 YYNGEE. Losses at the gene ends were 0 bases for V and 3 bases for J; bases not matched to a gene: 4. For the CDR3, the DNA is TGTGCCAGCAGCGTAGGTTTAGCGGGGGACTACGAGCAGTACTTC. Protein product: CASSVGLAGDYEQYF.

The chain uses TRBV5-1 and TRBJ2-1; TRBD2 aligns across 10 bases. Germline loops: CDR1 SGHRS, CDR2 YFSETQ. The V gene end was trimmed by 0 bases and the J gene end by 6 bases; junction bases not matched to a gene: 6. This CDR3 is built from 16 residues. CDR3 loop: CASSLGSGGAGNEQFF. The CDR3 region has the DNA TGCGCCAGCAGCTTGGGGAGCGGGGGGGCCGGCAATGAGCAGTTCTTC.

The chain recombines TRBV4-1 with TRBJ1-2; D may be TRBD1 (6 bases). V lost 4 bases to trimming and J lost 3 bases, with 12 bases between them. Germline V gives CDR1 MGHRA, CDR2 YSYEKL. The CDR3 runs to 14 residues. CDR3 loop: CASSLVRGDYGYTF. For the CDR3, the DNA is TGCGCCAGCAGCCTGGTCAGGGGAGACTATGGCTACACCTTC.

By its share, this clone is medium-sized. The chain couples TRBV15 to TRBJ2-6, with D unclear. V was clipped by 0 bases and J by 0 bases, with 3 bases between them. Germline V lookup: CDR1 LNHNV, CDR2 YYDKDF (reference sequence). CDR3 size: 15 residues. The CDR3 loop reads CATSRDNSGANVLTF. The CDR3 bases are TGTGCCACCAGCAGAGATAACTCTGGGGCCAACGTCCTGACTTTC.

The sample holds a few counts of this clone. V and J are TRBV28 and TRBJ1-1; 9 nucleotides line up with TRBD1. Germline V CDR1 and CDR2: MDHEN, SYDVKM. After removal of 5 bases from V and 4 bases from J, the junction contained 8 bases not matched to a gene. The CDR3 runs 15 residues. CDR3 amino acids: CASSIPTGGSTEAFF. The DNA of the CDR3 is TGTGCCAGCAGTATCCCGACAGGGGGTAGCACTGAAGCTTTCTTT.

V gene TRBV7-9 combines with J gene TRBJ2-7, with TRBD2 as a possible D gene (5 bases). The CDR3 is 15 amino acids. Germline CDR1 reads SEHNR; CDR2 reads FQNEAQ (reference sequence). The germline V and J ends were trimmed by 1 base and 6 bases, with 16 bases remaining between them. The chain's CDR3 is CASSLGGRGAVEQYF. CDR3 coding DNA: TGTGCCAGCAGCTTAGGAGGTAGAGGAGCGGTCGAGCAGTACTTC.

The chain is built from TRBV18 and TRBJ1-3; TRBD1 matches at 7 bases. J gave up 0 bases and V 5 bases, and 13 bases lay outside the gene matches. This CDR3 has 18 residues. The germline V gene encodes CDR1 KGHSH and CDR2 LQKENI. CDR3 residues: CASSFRDSAGDSGNTIYF. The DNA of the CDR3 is TGTGCCAGCTCATTTCGGGACAGCGCGGGGGACTCTGGAAACACCATATATTTT.

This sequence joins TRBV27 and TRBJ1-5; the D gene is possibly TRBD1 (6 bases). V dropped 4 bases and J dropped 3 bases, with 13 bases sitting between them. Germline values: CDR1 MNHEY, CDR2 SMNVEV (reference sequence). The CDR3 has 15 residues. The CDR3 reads CASSSGGAANQPQHF. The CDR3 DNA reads TGTGCCAGCAGTTCGGGGGGGGCAGCCAATCAGCCCCAGCATTTT.

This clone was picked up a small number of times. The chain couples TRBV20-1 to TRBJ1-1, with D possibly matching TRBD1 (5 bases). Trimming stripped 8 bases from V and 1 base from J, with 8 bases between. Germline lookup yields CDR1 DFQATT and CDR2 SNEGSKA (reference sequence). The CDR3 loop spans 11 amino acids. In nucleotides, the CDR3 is TGCAGTTTAACAGGGAACACTGAAGCTTTCTTT. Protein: CSLTGNTEAFF.

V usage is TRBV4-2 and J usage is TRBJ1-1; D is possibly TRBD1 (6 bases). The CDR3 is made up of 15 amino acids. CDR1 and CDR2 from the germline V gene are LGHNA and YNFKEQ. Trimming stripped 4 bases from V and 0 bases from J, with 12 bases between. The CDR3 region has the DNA TGTGCCAGCAGCCCTAGACAGGTCATGAACACTGAAGCTTTCTTT. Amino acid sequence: CASSPRQVMNTEAFF.

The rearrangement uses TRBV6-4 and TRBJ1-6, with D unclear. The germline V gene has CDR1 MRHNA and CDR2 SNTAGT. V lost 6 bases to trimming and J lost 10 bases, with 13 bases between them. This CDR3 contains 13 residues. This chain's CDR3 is CASSSEGGSPLHF. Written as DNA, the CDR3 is TGTGCCAGCAGCTCGGAGGGTGGCTCACCCCTCCACTTT.

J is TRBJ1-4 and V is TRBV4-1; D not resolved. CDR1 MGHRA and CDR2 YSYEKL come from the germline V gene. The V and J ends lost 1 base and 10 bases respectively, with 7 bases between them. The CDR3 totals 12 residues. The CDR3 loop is CASSQVAGKLFF. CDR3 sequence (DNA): TGCGCCAGCAGCCAAGTTGCGGGAAAACTGTTTTTT.

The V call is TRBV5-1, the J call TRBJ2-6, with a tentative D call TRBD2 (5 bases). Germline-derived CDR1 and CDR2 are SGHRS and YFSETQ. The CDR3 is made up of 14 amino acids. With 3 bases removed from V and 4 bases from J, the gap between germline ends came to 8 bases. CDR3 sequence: CASSSGSGANVLTF. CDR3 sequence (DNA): TGCGCCAGCAGCTCGGGGTCCGGGGCCAACGTCCTGACTTTC. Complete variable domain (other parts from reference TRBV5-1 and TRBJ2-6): KAGVTQTPRYLIKTRGQQVTLSCSPISGHRSVSWYQQTPGQGLQFLFEYFSETQRNKGNFPGRFSGRQFSNSRSEMNVSTLELGDSALYLCASSSGSGANVLTFGAGSRLTVL.

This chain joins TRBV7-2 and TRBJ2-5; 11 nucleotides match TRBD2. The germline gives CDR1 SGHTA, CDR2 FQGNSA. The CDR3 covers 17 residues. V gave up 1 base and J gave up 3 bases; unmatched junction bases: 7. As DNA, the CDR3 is TGTGCCAGCAGCTTAGTAGCTAGCGGGGGGCCCGAAGAGACCCAGTACTTC. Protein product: CASSLVASGGPEETQYF.

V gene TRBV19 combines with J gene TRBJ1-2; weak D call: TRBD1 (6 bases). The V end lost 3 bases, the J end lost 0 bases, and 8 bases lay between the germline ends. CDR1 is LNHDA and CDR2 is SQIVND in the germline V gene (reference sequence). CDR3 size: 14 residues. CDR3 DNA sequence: TGTGCCAGTAGTATCGGGACAACTAACTATGGCTACACCTTC. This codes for CASSIGTTNYGYTF.